Given below is one T cell receptor beta chain in context. Assay: immunoSEQ multiplex PCR; the TCRdb copy retains only in-frame clones and omits some. The sample yields 120,000 or so clones, over 70% seen once. The V gene's germline CDR1 is DFQATT and CDR2 SNEGSKA (reference sequence). This CDR3 comprises 14 residues. The V and J ends lost 3 bases and 1 base respectively, with 12 bases between them. This sample is part of a study of blood T cell repertoires in COVID-19. Study at large: The United States, Italy and Spain supplied acute and convalescent COVID-19 samples.

The sample consisted of peripheral blood. The genes are TRBV20-1 and TRBJ1-1; TRBD1 might be the D (5 bases). This receptor was taken from a woman between 45 and 60 years old with acute or convalescent COVID-19. CDR3 protein: CSASSGRGNTEAFF. Written as DNA, the CDR3 is TGCAGTGCTAGTTCAGGGCGGGGGAACACTGAAGCTTTCTTT.